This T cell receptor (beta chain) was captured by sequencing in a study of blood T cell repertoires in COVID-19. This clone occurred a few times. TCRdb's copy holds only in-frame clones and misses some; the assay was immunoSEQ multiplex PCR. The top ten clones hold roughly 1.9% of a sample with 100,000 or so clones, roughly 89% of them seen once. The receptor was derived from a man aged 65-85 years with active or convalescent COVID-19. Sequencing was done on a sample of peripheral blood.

The CDR3 spells CASSSYSGNTIYF. CDR3 DNA: TGCGCCAGCAGCTCGTACTCTGGAAACACCATATATTTT. The genes are TRBV5-1 and TRBJ1-3, with no clear D. This CDR3 contains 13 residues. V was cut by 3 bases and J by 0 bases, with 4 bases left in between. Germline assignment: CDR1 SGHRS and CDR2 YFSETQ.